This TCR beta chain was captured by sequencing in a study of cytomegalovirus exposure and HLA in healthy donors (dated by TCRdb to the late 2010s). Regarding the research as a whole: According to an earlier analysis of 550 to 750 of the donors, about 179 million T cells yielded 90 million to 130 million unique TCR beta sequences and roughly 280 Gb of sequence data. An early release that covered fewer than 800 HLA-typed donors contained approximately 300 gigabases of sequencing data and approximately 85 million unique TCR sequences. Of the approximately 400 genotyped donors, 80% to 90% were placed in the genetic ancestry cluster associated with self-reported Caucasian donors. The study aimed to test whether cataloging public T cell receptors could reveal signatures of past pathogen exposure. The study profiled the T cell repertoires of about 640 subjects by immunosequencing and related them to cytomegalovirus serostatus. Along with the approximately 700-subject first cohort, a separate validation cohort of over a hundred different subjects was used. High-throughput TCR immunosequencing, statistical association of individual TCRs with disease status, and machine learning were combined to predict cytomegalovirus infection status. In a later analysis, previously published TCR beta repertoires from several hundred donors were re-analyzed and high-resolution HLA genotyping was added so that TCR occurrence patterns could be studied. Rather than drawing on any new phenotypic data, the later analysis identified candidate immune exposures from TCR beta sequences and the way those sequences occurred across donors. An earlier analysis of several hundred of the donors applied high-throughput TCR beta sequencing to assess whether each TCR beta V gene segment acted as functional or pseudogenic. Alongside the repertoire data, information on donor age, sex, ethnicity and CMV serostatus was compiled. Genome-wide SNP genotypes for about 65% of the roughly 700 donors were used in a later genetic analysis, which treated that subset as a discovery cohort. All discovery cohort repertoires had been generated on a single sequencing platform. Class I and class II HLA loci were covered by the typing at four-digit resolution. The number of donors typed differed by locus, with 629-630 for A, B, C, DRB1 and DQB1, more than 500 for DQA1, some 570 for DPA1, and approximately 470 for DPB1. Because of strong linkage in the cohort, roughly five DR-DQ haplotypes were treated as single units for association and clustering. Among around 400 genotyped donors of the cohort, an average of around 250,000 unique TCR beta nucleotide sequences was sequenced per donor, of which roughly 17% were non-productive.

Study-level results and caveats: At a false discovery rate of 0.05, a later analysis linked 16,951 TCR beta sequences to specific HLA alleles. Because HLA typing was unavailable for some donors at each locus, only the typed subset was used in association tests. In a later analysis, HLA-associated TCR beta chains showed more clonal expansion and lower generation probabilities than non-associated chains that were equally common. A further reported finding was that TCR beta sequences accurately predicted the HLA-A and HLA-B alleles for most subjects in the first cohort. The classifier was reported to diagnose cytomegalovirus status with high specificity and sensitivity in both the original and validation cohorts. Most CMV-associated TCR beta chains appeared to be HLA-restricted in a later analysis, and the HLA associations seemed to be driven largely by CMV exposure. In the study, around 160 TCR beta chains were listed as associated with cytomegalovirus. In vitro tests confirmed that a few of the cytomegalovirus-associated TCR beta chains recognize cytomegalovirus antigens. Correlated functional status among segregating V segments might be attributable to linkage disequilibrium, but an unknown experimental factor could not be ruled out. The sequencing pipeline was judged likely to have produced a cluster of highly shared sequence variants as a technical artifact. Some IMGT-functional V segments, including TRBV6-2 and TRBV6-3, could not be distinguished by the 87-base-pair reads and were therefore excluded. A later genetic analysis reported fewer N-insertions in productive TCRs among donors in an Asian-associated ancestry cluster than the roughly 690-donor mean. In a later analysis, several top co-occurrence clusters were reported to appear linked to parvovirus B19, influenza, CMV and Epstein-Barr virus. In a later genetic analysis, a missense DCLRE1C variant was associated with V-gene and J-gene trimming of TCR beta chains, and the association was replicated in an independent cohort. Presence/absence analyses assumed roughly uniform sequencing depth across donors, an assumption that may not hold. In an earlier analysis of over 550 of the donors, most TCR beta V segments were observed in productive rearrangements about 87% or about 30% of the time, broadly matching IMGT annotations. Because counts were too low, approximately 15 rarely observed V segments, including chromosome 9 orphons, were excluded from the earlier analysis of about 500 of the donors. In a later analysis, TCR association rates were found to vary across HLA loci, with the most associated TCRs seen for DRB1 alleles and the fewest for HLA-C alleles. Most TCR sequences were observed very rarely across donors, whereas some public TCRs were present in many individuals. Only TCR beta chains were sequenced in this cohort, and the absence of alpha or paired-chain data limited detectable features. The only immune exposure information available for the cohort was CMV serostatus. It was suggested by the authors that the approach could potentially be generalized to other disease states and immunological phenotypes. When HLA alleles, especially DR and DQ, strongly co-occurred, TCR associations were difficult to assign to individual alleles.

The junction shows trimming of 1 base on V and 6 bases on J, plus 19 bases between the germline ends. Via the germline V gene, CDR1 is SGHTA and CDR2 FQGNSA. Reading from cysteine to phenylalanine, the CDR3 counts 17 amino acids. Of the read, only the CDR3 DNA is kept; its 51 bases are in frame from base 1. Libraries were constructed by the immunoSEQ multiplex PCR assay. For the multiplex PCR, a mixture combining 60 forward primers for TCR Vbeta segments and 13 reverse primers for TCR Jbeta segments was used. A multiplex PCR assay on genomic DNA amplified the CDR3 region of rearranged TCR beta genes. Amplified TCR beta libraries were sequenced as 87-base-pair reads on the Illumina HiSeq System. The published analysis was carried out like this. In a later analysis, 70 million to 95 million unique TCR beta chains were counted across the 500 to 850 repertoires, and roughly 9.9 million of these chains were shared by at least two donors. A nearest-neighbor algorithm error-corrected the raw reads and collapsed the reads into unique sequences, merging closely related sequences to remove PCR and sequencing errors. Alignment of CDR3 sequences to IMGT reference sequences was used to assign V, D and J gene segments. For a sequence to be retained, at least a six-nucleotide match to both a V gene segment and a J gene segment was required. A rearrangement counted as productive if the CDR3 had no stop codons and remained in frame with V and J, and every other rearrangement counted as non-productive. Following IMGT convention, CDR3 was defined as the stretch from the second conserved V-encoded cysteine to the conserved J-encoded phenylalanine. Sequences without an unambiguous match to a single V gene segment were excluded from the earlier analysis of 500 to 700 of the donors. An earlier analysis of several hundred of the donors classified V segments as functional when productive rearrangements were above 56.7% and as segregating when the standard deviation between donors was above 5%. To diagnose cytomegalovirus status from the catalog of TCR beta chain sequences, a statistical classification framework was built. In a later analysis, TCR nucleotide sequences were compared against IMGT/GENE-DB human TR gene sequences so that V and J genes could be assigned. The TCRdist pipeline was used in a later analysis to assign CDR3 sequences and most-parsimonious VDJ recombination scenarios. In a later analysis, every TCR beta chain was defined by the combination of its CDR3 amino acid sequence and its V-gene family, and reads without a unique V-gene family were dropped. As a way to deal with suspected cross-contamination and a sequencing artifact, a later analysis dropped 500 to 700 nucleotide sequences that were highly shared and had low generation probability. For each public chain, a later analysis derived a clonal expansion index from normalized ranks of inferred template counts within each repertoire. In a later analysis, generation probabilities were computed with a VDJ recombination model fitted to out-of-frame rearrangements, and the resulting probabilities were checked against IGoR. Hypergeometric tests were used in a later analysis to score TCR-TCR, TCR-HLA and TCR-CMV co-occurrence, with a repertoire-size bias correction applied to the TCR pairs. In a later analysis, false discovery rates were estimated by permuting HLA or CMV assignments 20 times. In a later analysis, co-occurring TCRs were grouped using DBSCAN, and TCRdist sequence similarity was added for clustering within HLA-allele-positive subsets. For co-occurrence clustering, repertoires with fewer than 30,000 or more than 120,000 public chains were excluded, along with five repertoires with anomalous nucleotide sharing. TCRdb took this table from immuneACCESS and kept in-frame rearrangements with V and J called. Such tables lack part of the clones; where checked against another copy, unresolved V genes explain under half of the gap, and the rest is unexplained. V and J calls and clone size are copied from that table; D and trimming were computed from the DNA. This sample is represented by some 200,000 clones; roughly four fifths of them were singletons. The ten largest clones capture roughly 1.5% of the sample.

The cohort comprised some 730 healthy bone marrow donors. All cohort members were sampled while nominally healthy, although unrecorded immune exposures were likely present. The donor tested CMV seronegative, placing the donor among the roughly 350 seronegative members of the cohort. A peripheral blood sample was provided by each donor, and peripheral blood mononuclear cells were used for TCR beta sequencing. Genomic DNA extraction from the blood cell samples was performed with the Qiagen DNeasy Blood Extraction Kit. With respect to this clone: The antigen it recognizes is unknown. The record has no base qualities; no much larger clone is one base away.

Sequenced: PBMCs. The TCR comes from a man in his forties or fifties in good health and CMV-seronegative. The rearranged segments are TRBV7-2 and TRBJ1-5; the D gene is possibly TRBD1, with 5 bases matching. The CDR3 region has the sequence CASSLGRRGLGIQPQHF. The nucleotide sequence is TGTGCCAGCAGCTTAGGTCGCCGGGGGTTGGGTATTCAGCCCCAGCATTTT.